This entry lists 32 T cell receptor beta chains sequenced from one sample in a study of regulatory T cells in long-lasting Graves disease. HTBI primers from iRepertoire and Arm-PCR of CDR3 regions yielded the TCR beta libraries. Each CDR3 protein gets one entry after TCRdb re-called the multiplex PCR reads with MiXCR. Among 680,000 or so distinct CDR3 sequences listed, under 20% were seen once. Specified time point: newly diagnosed GD, antithyroid drugs for less than 3 months. PBMC-derived RNA was used for the TCR library. The same sample was also used in a study of T cells in Graves' hyperthyroidism and ophthalmopathy.

This material consisted of peripheral blood mononuclear cells (PBMCs), taken at new diagnosis, from a patient treated with antithyroid drugs. The receptor source for this set is a woman younger than 45 with Graves disease.

This clonotype has ten or more counts. The rearrangement links TRBV28 to TRBJ1-2; no firm D call. The CDR3 is made up of 12 amino acids. Germline CDR1 MDHEN, CDR2 SYDVKM. V shed 5 bases and J shed 3 bases, with 7 bases lying between them. The CDR3 loop reads CASSPNYYGYTF. The DNA for the CDR3 is TGTGCCAGCAGTCCCAATTACTATGGCTACACCTTC.

This clonotype was found a few times. The rearrangement uses TRBV7-9 and TRBJ2-2; TRBD1 is a possible D gene (6 bases). V was cut by 5 bases and J by 1 base, with 11 bases left in between. Germline V gene data show CDR1 as SEHNR and CDR2 as FQNEAQ (reference sequence). The CDR3 is 15 amino acids. The CDR3 DNA reads TGTGCCAGCAGCCAACGGACAGTGAACACCGGGGAGCTGTTTTTT. Translated, it gives CASSQRTVNTGELFF.

This clonotype was seen at least ten times. V and J are TRBV29-1 and TRBJ1-2; D call uncertain. In germline, CDR1 is SQVTM, CDR2 ANQGSEA. The V end was cut by 2 bases, the J end by 3 bases, with 10 bases between. The CDR3 length is 13 residues. Here the CDR3 reads CSVELSRDYGYTF. The CDR3 DNA reads TGCAGCGTTGAATTATCTCGCGACTATGGCTACACCTTC.

This clonotype was counted ten times or more. The V and J genes are TRBV28 and TRBJ2-5, with 8 bases that match TRBD2. V lost 8 bases to trimming and J lost 5 bases; unmatched junction nucleotides: 13. The CDR3 runs 15 residues. Per the germline V gene, CDR1 is MDHEN and CDR2 is SYDVKM. CDR3 coding DNA: TGTGCCAGCGGGCCCTCGGGAGGGCCAACCGAGACCCAGTACTTC. Protein: CASGPSGGPTETQYF.

In this sample, this clonotype turned up many times. V usage is TRBV20-1 and J usage is TRBJ2-7; D ambiguous. Trimming removed 6 bases from V and 4 bases from J, with 13 bases in between. The CDR3 is 12 residues long. The germline V gene encodes CDR1 DFQATT and CDR2 SNEGSKA (reference sequence). For the CDR3, the DNA is TGCAGTGCATATCAACTGGGGTACGAGCAGTACTTC. This translates into CSAYQLGYEQYF.

This clonotype was observed many times. The rearrangement uses TRBV2 and TRBJ1-1; D ambiguous. Trimming took 2 bases from V and 0 from J, leaving 10 bases between them. Germline CDR1 SNHLY, CDR2 FYNNEI. The CDR3 extends over 15 amino acids. CDR3 sequence reads: CASSETEEVNTEAFF. The CDR3 DNA sequence: TGTGCCAGCAGTGAAACCGAGGAGGTGAACACTGAAGCTTTCTTT.

The sample holds a few counts of this clonotype. The chain carries TRBV7-2 and TRBJ2-7; D may match TRBD1 or TRBD2 (5 bases each). The germline CDR1 and CDR2 sequences are SGHTA and FQGNSA. V dropped 5 bases and J dropped 2 bases, with 13 bases sitting between them. The CDR3 runs to 14 residues. This CDR3 reads CASSNRDGTYEQYF. The CDR3 DNA reads as TGTGCCAGCAGCAACCGGGACGGCACCTACGAGCAGTACTTC.

This clonotype was observed many times. The chain uses TRBV24-1 and TRBJ2-2, with 9 bases aligning to TRBD1. This CDR3 spans 15 amino acids. The junction had 3 bases not matched to a gene; V was cut back by 2 bases and J by 6 bases. In germline, CDR1 is KGHDR, CDR2 SFDVKD. The CDR3 loop reads CATSDWGQGPGELFF. The CDR3 DNA sequence: TGTGCCACCAGTGATTGGGGACAGGGCCCCGGGGAGCTGTTTTTT.

This clonotype was found once. This chain links TRBV6-1 with TRBJ1-2; TRBD1 aligns across 7 bases. Trimming cost V 5 bases and J 8 bases; bases outside gene matches: 14. Germline V CDR1 and CDR2: MNHNS, SASEGT. There are 15 residues in the CDR3. The CDR3 bases are TGTGCCAGCAGTACTGAAGGACAGGCACGGTCAGGCTACACCTTC. Translating gives CASSTEGQARSGYTF.

This clonotype was observed at least ten times. V usage is TRBV6-6 and J usage is TRBJ2-3; D possibly corresponds to TRBD2 (6 bases). Germline CDR1 MNHNY, CDR2 SVGAGI (reference sequence). V lost 0 bases, J lost 0 bases, and 19 bases lay in between. The length of the CDR3 is 19 residues. DNA for the CDR3: TGTGCCAGCAGTTACTCGCCGGCGGGGCCATGGATTAGCACAGATACGCAGTATTTT. As protein: CASSYSPAGPWISTDTQYF.

The chain joins TRBV10-3 to TRBJ2-7; 7 bases match TRBD1. The CDR3 extends over 14 amino acids. Per germline, CDR1 ENHRY and CDR2 SYGVKD. The J segment lost 7 bases and the V segment lost 6 bases, leaving 12 bases of the junction unmatched. DNA for the CDR3: TGTGCCATCAGCCAAGGGGGCCCGTCGGGGGAGCAGTACTTC. It is translated as CAISQGGPSGEQYF.

This clonotype was counted many times. V gene TRBV11-2 combines with J gene TRBJ1-1; 10 nucleotides align to TRBD1. Looked up from germline, CDR1 is SGHAT and CDR2 is FQNNGV. The V segment lost 3 bases and the J segment 5 bases; nucleotides outside the gene matches: 3. The CDR3 length is 14 residues. The DNA of the CDR3 is TGTGCCAGCAGCTTGGGACAGGGGCGGACTGAAGCTTTCTTT. This sequence encodes CASSLGQGRTEAFF.

This sequence joins TRBV25-1 and TRBJ2-3, with 7 nucleotides matching TRBD1. V lost 3 bases to trimming and J lost 1 base; unmatched junction nucleotides: 1. The CDR3 runs to 14 residues. The germline V gene encodes CDR1 MGHDK and CDR2 SYGVNS. CDR3: CASSEGQRTDTQYF. The CDR3 region has the DNA TGTGCCAGCAGTGAGGGACAGCGCACAGATACGCAGTATTTT.

This clonotype was recorded at least ten times. This rearrangement joins TRBV11-2 to TRBJ2-1, with TRBD1 as a possible D gene (5 bases). Trimming stripped 2 bases from V and 5 bases from J, with 16 bases between. This CDR3 contains 16 residues. CDR1 is SGHAT, CDR2 FQNNGV, per germline. The CDR3 DNA reads as TGTGCCAGCAGCTTAAGTCCAGGGTTCGGAAACAATGAGCAGTTCTTC. Protein product: CASSLSPGFGNNEQFF.

This clonotype was observed a handful of times. The CDR3 nucleotides read TGCAGTGCTAGCTCACAAGGGGGGCCCCAGCATTTT. It yields the protein CSASSQGGPQHF. The gene calls are TRBV20-1 and TRBJ1-5, with a possible D match to TRBD1 (6 bases). V lost 3 bases and J 9 bases, leaving 12 bases between the germline ends. Germline V gene lookup returns CDR1 DFQATT and CDR2 SNEGSKA (reference sequence). This CDR3 has 12 residues.

The rearrangement uses TRBV6-1 and TRBJ2-1; maybe TRBD2 (6 bases). Germline-derived CDR1 and CDR2 are MNHNS and SASEGT. Trimming shortened V by 7 bases and J by 5 bases, and 18 bases separated the two germline ends. This CDR3 is 15 amino acids long. The DNA for the CDR3 is TGTGCCAGCATTAGGCGGGATATTCTAAACAATGAGCAGTTCTTC. Residues: CASIRRDILNNEQFF.

This clonotype was observed many times. CDR3 region: CASSSGQPGATEAFF. The CDR3 bases are TGTGCCAGCAGCTCGGGACAGCCGGGGGCCACTGAAGCTTTCTTT. V and J are TRBV9 and TRBJ1-1; TRBD1 matches at 7 bases. V gave up 4 bases and J gave up 4 bases; unmatched junction bases: 10. This CDR3 is 15 amino acids long. Germline CDR1 and CDR2: SGDLS and YYNGEE.

This clonotype was observed a handful of times. The chain is built from TRBV19 and TRBJ1-1; a possible D gene is TRBD1 (5 bases). This CDR3 spans 15 amino acids. CDR1 and CDR2 from the germline V gene are LNHDA and SQIVND (reference sequence). Trimming cost V 7 bases and J 4 bases, with 19 bases left between them. The CDR3 bases are TGTGCCAGTAAAGTACTCGGGGGAATCGGCACTGAAGCTTTCTTT. Translating gives CASKVLGGIGTEAFF.

This clonotype showed up just a few times. The V gene is TRBV5-1, the J gene TRBJ2-7, with a weak D call TRBD1 (5 bases). Germline V gene data show CDR1 as SGHRS and CDR2 as YFSETQ. CDR3 length equals 13 residues. The germline V and J ends were trimmed by 4 bases and 2 bases, with 10 bases remaining between them. CDR3 in DNA: TGCGCCAGCAGCCCGGACACTACCTACGAGCAGTACTTC. This sequence encodes CASSPDTTYEQYF.

This clonotype was counted many times. This chain joins TRBV12-3 or TRBV12-4 and TRBJ2-1, with 8 bases that match TRBD1. The CDR3 contains 15 residues. Trimming removed 10 bases from V and 3 bases from J; junction bases left unmatched: 11. CDR3 loop: CATQISGQVYNEQFF. The DNA of the CDR3 is TGTGCCACGCAAATTTCGGGACAGGTCTACAATGAGCAGTTCTTC.

This chain connects TRBV27 to TRBJ2-7, with TRBD1 identical over 8 bases. Trimming took 5 bases from V and 4 from J; bases not matched to a gene: 13. The CDR3 is 16 amino acids. Germline assignment: CDR1 MNHEY and CDR2 SMNVEV (reference sequence). The chain's CDR3 is CASSRLTGVSTYEQYF. DNA for the CDR3: TGTGCCAGCAGTCGGCTGACAGGGGTTTCTACTTACGAGCAGTACTTC.

The chain uses TRBV11-2 and TRBJ2-2; 11 nucleotides line up with TRBD2. The CDR3 consists of 22 residues. CDR1 is SGHAT, CDR2 FQNNGV, per germline. Trimming removed 5 bases from V and 0 bases from J; junction bases left unmatched: 20. This CDR3 is CASSPNPGLADPKNANTGELFF. CDR3 DNA: TGTGCCAGCAGCCCAAACCCGGGACTAGCGGACCCTAAAAACGCGAACACCGGGGAGCTGTTTTTT.

CDR3 sequence reads: CASTRVNSYEQYF. DNA for the CDR3: TGTGCCAGCACCAGGGTGAACTCCTACGAGCAGTACTTC. The V gene is TRBV6-1, the J gene TRBJ2-7; maybe TRBD1 (5 bases). The CDR3 is made up of 13 amino acids. The ends were cut back, 7 bases at V and 0 bases at J, with 10 bases in the middle. The germline CDR1 and CDR2 sequences are MNHNS and SASEGT.

This clonotype was recorded a few times. This chain joins TRBV6-1 and TRBJ2-5, with a possible D match to TRBD1 (5 bases). Trimming left V 2 bases short and J 5 bases short, with 12 bases between. The CDR3 totals 14 residues. The germline V gene has CDR1 MNHNS and CDR2 SASEGT. The CDR3 DNA sequence: TGTGCCAGCAGTGAAAAAGGGGTGCTGGAGACCCAGTACTTC. The encoded protein is CASSEKGVLETQYF.

This clonotype showed up many times. This chain uses TRBV7-3 with TRBJ2-7, with unresolved D. The CDR3 spans 13 residues. The germline gives CDR1 SGHTA, CDR2 FQGTGA. V lost 2 bases to trimming and J lost 7 bases, with 12 bases between them. CDR3 DNA sequence: TGTGCCAGCAGCTTAGGTCCCGGCCAGGAGCAGTACTTC. Translation: CASSLGPGQEQYF.

This clonotype came up many times. The chain carries TRBV12-5 and TRBJ2-1; D gene uncertain. Trimming took 3 bases from V and 6 from J, leaving 15 bases between them. Germline loops: CDR1 LGHNT, CDR2 FRNRAP. CDR3 length equals 15 residues. CDR3 sequence reads: CASGLSDPLFNEQFF. The CDR3 DNA is TGTGCTAGTGGTTTAAGTGACCCCCTTTTCAATGAGCAGTTCTTC.

This clonotype was seen at least ten times. The chain has TRBV12-3 or TRBV12-4 and TRBJ1-5; no firm D call. The CDR3 is made up of 17 amino acids. The V end lost 0 bases, the J end lost 3 bases, and 15 bases lay between the germline ends. CDR3 amino acids: CASSLAKLASPNQPQHF. In nucleotides, the CDR3 is TGTGCCAGCAGTTTAGCAAAACTCGCATCCCCCAATCAGCCCCAGCATTTT.

A few counts support this clonotype. The rearrangement links TRBV24-1 to TRBJ2-1; TRBD2 matches at 11 bases. Trimming at V came to 2 bases and at J to 4 bases, leaving 3 bases not matched to a gene. The CDR3 is 16 residues long. Germline V gene lookup returns CDR1 KGHDR and CDR2 SFDVKD. DNA for the CDR3: TGTGCCACCAGTGATTGGGCTAGCGGGAGGTACAATGAGCAGTTCTTC. Translated: CATSDWASGRYNEQFF.

This clonotype occurred a few times. V usage is TRBV3-1 and J usage is TRBJ2-7; 8 bases align to TRBD2. CDR3 length equals 13 residues. CDR1 and CDR2 (germline): LGHDT, YNNKEL (reference sequence). V lost 6 bases and J lost 5; bases outside the gene matches: 6. CDR3 in DNA: TGTGCCAGCAGGGTAGCGGGATCCAACGAGCAGTACTTC. Its translation is CASRVAGSNEQYF.

In its sample, this clonotype was seen many times. This chain uses TRBV15 with TRBJ2-1; the match to TRBD2 covers 9 bases. Trimming took 7 bases from V and 4 from J; bases not matched to a gene: 5. The CDR3 is 14 amino acids. The germline V gene encodes CDR1 LNHNV and CDR2 YYDKDF (reference sequence). CDR3 DNA: TGTGCCACCACTGGCGGGAGGGCGTACAATGAGCAGTTCTTC. Its translation: CATTGGRAYNEQFF.

This chain links TRBV15 with TRBJ2-7, with D hard to call. The CDR3 consists of 14 residues. The ends were cut back, 3 bases at V and 6 bases at J, with 15 bases in the middle. The germline V gene has CDR1 LNHNV and CDR2 YYDKDF (reference sequence). CDR3 in amino acids: CATSRDPINLEQYF. CDR3 bases: TGTGCCACCAGCAGGGACCCCATTAACCTCGAGCAGTACTTC.

Many counts were recorded for this clonotype. The rearrangement uses TRBV6-2 or TRBV6-3 and TRBJ1-5; D gene uncertain. The CDR3 extends over 14 amino acids. Trimming removed 5 bases from V and 3 bases from J, with 11 bases in between. CDR1 and CDR2 (germline): MNHEY, SVGEGT. This chain's CDR3 is CASSPDGYNQPQHF. The CDR3 DNA is TGTGCCAGCAGTCCCGACGGCTACAATCAGCCCCAGCATTTT.